One TCR beta chain is described in this entry. No cognate antigen has been identified for it. Base qualities were left out, and no much larger clone turns up one base away. The data stem from a study of beta chain features in type 1 diabetes (dated by TCRdb to 2016 to 2019). With regard to the full study: Patients and healthy donors did not differ in mean age, gender distribution, total cell number or subset yield. Whereas all 28 donors provided naive and central memory subsets, regulatory and stem cell-like memory subsets were isolated from just 8 patients and about 8 healthy donors. A total of around 100 million sorted cells were examined across all samples, and RNA yield correlated strongly with the number of cells per subset. In the study, recently diagnosed type 1 diabetes patients and matched healthy donors were compared on the TCRB repertoires of their sorted circulating CD4+ T cell subsets. Broad study findings and their caveats: In all four CD4+ subsets, TCRB CDR3 length was moderately but significantly shorter in type 1 diabetes patients. At VDJ recombination sites, type 1 diabetes patients had fewer insertions and more deleted nucleotides, which implies abnormalities in thymic rearrangement. Because the HLA sub-analyses included only small numbers of individuals, any influence of HLA type on TCRB rearrangement was left unresolved. Because cDNA was sequenced instead of genomic DNA, highly expressing activated cells could be over-represented, though the groups showed no difference in activation or CD3 levels. PCR might favor shorter templates, but patient and control samples were amplified and corrected together, so any skew would affect both groups equally. Naive, central memory and regulatory TCRB repertoires appeared to be more alike among patients than among healthy donors.

Each donor gave one peripheral blood draw, approximately 110 mL on average, collected into heparinised tubes. Using a panel that included CD45RO, CCR7, CD25, CD127, CD95 and CD27, naive, central memory, regulatory and stem cell-like memory CD4+ T cells were sorted on a BD FACSAria II. Purity was above 95% for every sorted population. PBMCs were isolated immediately by Lymphoprep density gradient centrifugation and stained directly without culture. So that batch effects would be minimized, each experiment stained and sorted samples in pairs, pairing one healthy donor with one patient. There are 13 amino acids in the CDR3, from cysteine to phenylalanine inclusive. Solely the CDR3 DNA is kept, with 39 bases framed from the first base. CDR1 and CDR2, per the germline V gene, are SNHLY and FYNNEI. V loses 5 bases of germline sequence and J loses 2 bases, and the interval between the two ends is 10 bases.

All of the isolated RNA was reverse transcribed with the High Capacity cDNA Reverse Transcription Kit, so expressed TCRB transcripts were sequenced. Deep immunoSEQ sequencing was applied to naive, central memory and regulatory T cell samples, giving an average of around 3.4 million total reads per sample. After sorted cells were lysed in RLT buffer, RNA was extracted with DNase-treated RNeasy Micro or Mini kits, with the choice depending on cell number. Each cell subset was processed on its own to prevent cross-contamination, while patient and healthy donor samples were processed together. Using the immunoSEQ multiplex PCR, TCRB sequences were amplified from cDNA into 87-bp fragments spanning the CDR3 region. The amplicons were sequenced using the Illumina HiSeq platform. Per the source publication's procedure: Synthetic template baselines were used to correct PCR bias computationally, reads within Hamming distance 2 were collapsed, and singletons that could not be merged were discarded. Reads were aligned against IMGT to assign V, D and J genes, CDR3 length and insertions or deletions at six rearrangement sites. Clonotype counts were normalized to sorted cell number within each subset before computing true diversity and Gini coefficients with the tcR R package. The overlap coefficient, calculated on TCRB nucleotide sequences, was used to quantify repertoire sharing. Out-of-frame TCRB sequences from naive cells were analyzed to stand in for the pre-selection repertoire. This immuneACCESS table, as held by TCRdb, lists in-frame sequences with V and J called but not all clones. Of the missing ones, under half trace to an unresolved V gene in checked studies; the others have no known cause. V and J calls and clone size are copied from that table; D and trimming were computed from the DNA. This sample comprises about 700,000 clones, around 15% of them detected only once. 0.022% of the sample is in the top ten clones.

The source of this sequence is a man between 18 and 35 years old with type 1 diabetes. The chain is made from TRBV2 and TRBJ2-7; perhaps TRBD1 is the D gene, with 6 bases matching. Input material: naive CD4+ T cells from blood. According to the study, the label for this sample's cell subset or site signals: true naive CD4+ T cells. The CDR3 sequence is CASSQTGTYEQYF. The sequence in DNA is TGTGCCAGCAGTCAAACAGGGACCTACGAGCAGTACTTC.